The rows below give T cell receptor beta chains drawn from one sample of a study of shared clonotypes between healthy human individuals. Here immunoSEQ multiplex PCR was the method, and the copy in TCRdb shows in-frame clones only, minus some. The data show about 2.4 million clones, with roughly 93% seen just once and about 0.34% held by the top ten. Sequenced: naive CD4+ T cells from PBMCs. Every receptor here comes from a young man in good health. Some clones in this sample may be carry-over from other donors' samples. Both conserved end residues are part of each CDR3. A D gene is named only where the DNA matches it firmly. Clone sizes are given selectively: once, few, many, or a class where the clone is expanded.

size,V,J,length,D,CDR3,DNA
.,TRBV7-2,TRBJ1-1,13,TRBD1,CASSLSGQGAAFF,TGTGCCAGCAGTCTCTCGGGACAGGGAGCAGCTTTCTTT
.,TRBV2,TRBJ2-3,15,.,CASSVRTAYTDTQYF,TGTGCCAGCAGTGTAAGGACAGCATACACAGATACGCAGTATTTT
.,TRBV18,TRBJ2-7,15,TRBD2,CASSRTSGRGHEQYF,TGTGCCAGCTCACGGACTAGCGGGAGAGGCCACGAGCAGTACTTC
.,TRBV18,TRBJ2-1,15,.,CASSPDLRGYNEQFF,TGTGCCAGCTCACCAGATTTAAGGGGCTACAATGAGCAGTTCTTC
.,TRBV11-1,TRBJ2-5,14,TRBD1,CASSPGQVGETQYF,TGTGCCAGCAGTCCCGGACAGGTTGGAGAGACCCAGTACTTC
.,TRBV5-6,TRBJ1-2,15,.,CASSRRQVGNYGYTF,TGTGCCAGCAGCCGGCGGCAGGTGGGAAACTATGGCTACACCTTC
.,TRBV4-2,TRBJ1-3,17,.,CASSQSTRTTSGNTIYF,TGTGCCAGCAGCCAAAGTACCCGAACAACGTCTGGAAACACCATATATTTT
.,TRBV28,TRBJ1-2,13,.,CASRQQLAVGYTF,TGTGCCAGCCGACAGCAACTCGCGGTTGGCTACACCTTC
.,TRBV5-1,TRBJ2-5,14,.,CASSLELAKETQYF,TGCGCCAGCAGCTTGGAACTAGCCAAAGAGACCCAGTACTTC
.,TRBV9,TRBJ1-2,11,.,CASNANYGYTF,TGTGCCAGCAACGCTAACTATGGCTACACCTTC
.,TRBV15,TRBJ2-7,14,.,CATSRGGIVGEQYF,TGTGCCACCAGCAGAGGCGGCATTGTGGGGGAGCAGTACTTC
once,TRBV5-4,TRBJ2-7,14,.,CASSARGLGGEQYF,TGTGCCAGCAGCGCGAGGGGGCTGGGGGGCGAGCAGTACTTC
.,TRBV19,TRBJ2-2,15,.,CASSTLSWETGELFF,TGTGCCAGTAGTACGTTGTCGTGGGAAACCGGGGAGCTGTTTTTT
.,TRBV2,TRBJ2-4,18,.,CASSEALQGMIAKNIQYF,TGTGCCAGCAGTGAAGCGCTTCAGGGGATGATAGCCAAAAACATTCAGTACTTC
.,TRBV5-4,TRBJ2-5,17,TRBD2,CASSRRLAGGPTETQYF,TGTGCCAGCAGCCGAAGACTAGCGGGAGGGCCAACAGAGACCCAGTACTTC
.,TRBV6-5,TRBJ2-5,13,TRBD1,CASSTGVPGTQYF,TGTGCCAGCAGCACAGGGGTCCCCGGGACCCAGTACTTC
.,TRBV11-2,TRBJ2-5,17,.,CASSPRRGAGRRETQYF,TGTGCCAGCAGCCCCCGACGGGGGGCGGGAAGGAGGGAGACCCAGTACTTC
.,TRBV9,TRBJ2-7,15,TRBD2,CASSAGLTKPYEQYF,TGTGCCAGCAGCGCGGGACTAACGAAGCCTTACGAGCAGTACTTC
few,TRBV28,TRBJ1-5,15,.,CASSFGQGSNQPQHF,TGTGCCAGCAGTTTCGGTCAGGGAAGCAATCAGCCCCAGCATTTT
few,TRBV28,TRBJ2-1,12,.,CASSGSYNEQFF,TGTGCCAGCAGCGGCTCCTACAATGAGCAGTTCTTC
.,TRBV11-2,TRBJ2-3,14,.,CASSSPAGGDTQYF,TGTGCCAGCAGCTCCCCCGCCGGAGGAGATACGCAGTATTTT
.,TRBV7-3,TRBJ2-7,18,TRBD2,CASSIGTSGSPVIYEQYF,TGTGCCAGCAGCATCGGGACTAGCGGGAGTCCAGTTATCTACGAGCAGTACTTC
.,TRBV7-8,TRBJ1-5,15,.,CASSSTDYSNQPQHF,TGTGCCAGCAGCTCGACGGATTATAGCAATCAGCCCCAGCATTTT
.,TRBV5-6,TRBJ1-4,13,.,CASSLVAGEKLFF,TGTGCCAGCAGCTTGGTGGCGGGTGAAAAACTGTTTTTT
.,TRBV28,TRBJ2-3,15,.,CASSSGTLTADTQYF,TGTGCCAGCAGCTCTGGGACTCTCACGGCAGATACGCAGTATTTT
once,TRBV5-1,TRBJ1-1,14,.,CASNRGPENTEAFF,TGCGCCAGCAATAGGGGTCCGGAAAACACTGAAGCTTTCTTT
.,TRBV5-1,TRBJ2-3,16,TRBD1,CASSVGYRQGQGTQYF,TGCGCCAGCAGCGTTGGATATCGACAGGGTCAAGGTACGCAGTATTTT
.,TRBV27,TRBJ1-1,14,.,CASSADRKNTEAFF,TGTGCCAGCAGTGCCGACAGAAAGAACACTGAAGCTTTCTTT
.,TRBV15,TRBJ2-2,13,.,CATSRATTGELFF,TGTGCCACCAGCAGAGCCACCACCGGGGAGCTGTTTTTT
.,TRBV11-3,TRBJ1-1,13,.,CASSWNGNTEAFF,TGTGCCAGCAGCTGGAACGGGAACACTGAAGCTTTCTTT
once,TRBV7-2,TRBJ1-2,16,.,CASSEQGIALNYGYTF,TGTGCCAGCAGCGAACAGGGCATCGCCCTTAACTATGGCTACACCTTC
.,TRBV2,TRBJ1-4,14,.,CASSELLRGEKLFF,TGTGCCAGCAGTGAATTGCTTCGGGGTGAAAAACTGTTTTTT
.,TRBV6-5,TRBJ2-3,15,TRBD1,CASRRDRTSTDTQYF,TGTGCCAGCAGGCGGGACAGGACTAGCACAGATACGCAGTATTTT
.,TRBV11-2,TRBJ2-7,16,TRBD2,CASSSTLSSGAYEQYF,TGTGCCAGCAGCTCTACCCTCAGTAGCGGGGCCTACGAGCAGTACTTC